Below, 9 T cell receptor beta chains from the same sample are listed, as sequenced in a study of blood T cell repertoires in COVID-19. Produced via immunoSEQ multiplex PCR; TCRdb's table is partial and in-frame only. Among fewer than 250,000 clones listed, around 86% were seen once. Material: PBMCs or T cells enriched from blood (not recorded which). These receptor sequences come from a man in his thirties or forties in a cohort exposed to, infected with or recovered from COVID-19 (not recorded which).

V and J are TRBV12-2 and TRBJ2-5; TRBD1 is the table's D call, not checked against the DNA. TRBV12-2 is noted as a pseudogene. This CDR3 is 15 amino acids long. The CDR3, as DNA: TGTGCAAGTCGCCTAGAAAGACAGAGCCAAGAGACCCAGTACTTC. Protein product: CASRLERQSQETQYF.

The CDR3 region has the DNA TGCGCCAGCAGTGTCGGGGGGACCTCCTACGAGCAGTACTTC. Its protein is CASSVGGTSYEQYF. The rearrangement joins TRBV10-1 to TRBJ2-7; 7 bases match TRBD2. The CDR3 spans 14 residues. In germline, CDR1 is WNHNN, CDR2 SYGVQD (reference sequence). The ends lost 4 bases at V and 0 bases at J; junction bases unmatched: 3.

The chain uses TRBV19 and TRBJ2-2; 8 bases line up with TRBD1. The CDR3 is 15 residues long. Trimming removed 6 bases from V and 4 bases from J; junction bases left unmatched: 7. Germline V gene data show CDR1 as LNHDA and CDR2 as SQIVND (reference sequence). The CDR3 nucleotides read TGTGCCAGTAGGACAGGGGATATTACCACCGGGGAGCTGTTTTTT. Residues: CASRTGDITTGELFF.

The gene calls are TRBV9 and TRBJ2-1; 8 nucleotides agree with TRBD2. Germline V gene data show CDR1 as SGDLS and CDR2 as YYNGEE. V was pared by 0 bases and J by 1 base, with 12 bases of the junction left unmatched. The CDR3 sequence is 19 residues long. DNA for the CDR3: TGTGCCAGCAGCGTAGGAGGTAGCGGGAACCCTGGTTCCTACAATGAGCAGTTCTTC. Translating it yields CASSVGGSGNPGSYNEQFF. Based on the CDR3 plus reference TRBV9 and TRBJ2-1, the full variable domain is DSGVTQTPKHLITATGQRVTLRCSPRSGDLSVYWYQQSLDQGLQFLIQYYNGEERAKGNILERFSAQQFPDLHSELNLSSLELGDSALYFCASSVGGSGNPGSYNEQFFGPGTRLTVL.

CDR3 loop: CASRPGLGGTYEQYF. The DNA for the CDR3 is TGTGCCAGCAGACCCGGTCTGGGCGGGACCTACGAGCAGTACTTC. This sequence joins TRBV6-5 and TRBJ2-7; a weak D match, TRBD2 (6 bases). The CDR3 totals 15 residues. Germline V gene lookup returns CDR1 MNHEY and CDR2 SVGAGI. The ends were cut back, 6 bases at V and 2 bases at J, with 17 bases in the middle.

The V gene is TRBV12-3 or TRBV12-4, the J gene TRBJ1-3; D is ambiguous. This CDR3 comprises 13 residues. V gave up 6 bases and J gave up 4 bases, with 10 bases separating them. The CDR3 nucleotides are TGTGCCAGCAGCCTCGGGTCCGGAAACACCATATATTTT. Encoded protein: CASSLGSGNTIYF.

V usage is TRBV5-1 and J usage is TRBJ2-2, with 7 positions matching TRBD1. J was trimmed by 4 bases and V by 3 bases; bases with no gene match: 9. CDR3 length: 16 amino acids. Germline V gene data show CDR1 as SGHRS and CDR2 as YFSETQ. The CDR3 is CASSSSSTGFTGELFF. CDR3 DNA: TGCGCCAGCAGCTCTTCTTCGACAGGGTTCACCGGGGAGCTGTTTTTT.

V usage is TRBV7-3 and J usage is TRBJ2-1, with 7 bases lining up with TRBD2. Germline V lookup: CDR1 SGHTA, CDR2 FQGTGA. V lost 2 bases and J lost 7; bases outside the gene matches: 5. This CDR3 is 14 amino acids long. The CDR3 DNA follows: TGTGCCAGCAGCTTAGCGGGGGACCAAAATGAGCAGTTCTTC. Protein sequence: CASSLAGDQNEQFF.

The V gene is TRBV7-9, the J gene TRBJ2-7, with D possibly being TRBD2 (5 bases). V dropped 2 bases and J dropped 4 bases, with 9 bases sitting between them. This CDR3 is 13 amino acids long. CDR1 is SEHNR and CDR2 is FQNEAQ in the germline V gene (reference sequence). The CDR3 region is CASSLRERYEQYF. The CDR3 nucleotides are TGTGCCAGCAGCTTAAGGGAGAGGTACGAGCAGTACTTC.